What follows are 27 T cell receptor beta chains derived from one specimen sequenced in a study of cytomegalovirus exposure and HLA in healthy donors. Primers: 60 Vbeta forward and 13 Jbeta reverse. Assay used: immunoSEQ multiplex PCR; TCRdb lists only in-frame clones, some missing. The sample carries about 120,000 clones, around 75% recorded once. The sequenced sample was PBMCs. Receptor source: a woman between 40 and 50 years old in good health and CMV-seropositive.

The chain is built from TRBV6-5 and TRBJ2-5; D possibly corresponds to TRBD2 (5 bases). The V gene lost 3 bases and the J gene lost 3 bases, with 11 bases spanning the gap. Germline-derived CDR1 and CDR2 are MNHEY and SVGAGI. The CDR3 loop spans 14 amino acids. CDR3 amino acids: CASSYFGGEETQYF. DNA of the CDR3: TGTGCCAGCAGTTATTTTGGAGGTGAAGAGACCCAGTACTTC.

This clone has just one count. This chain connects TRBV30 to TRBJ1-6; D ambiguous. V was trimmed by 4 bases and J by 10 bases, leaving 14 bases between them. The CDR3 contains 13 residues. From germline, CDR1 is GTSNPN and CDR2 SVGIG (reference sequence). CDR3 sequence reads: CAWTPASGSPLHF. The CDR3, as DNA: TGTGCCTGGACCCCGGCCTCGGGGTCACCCCTCCACTTT.

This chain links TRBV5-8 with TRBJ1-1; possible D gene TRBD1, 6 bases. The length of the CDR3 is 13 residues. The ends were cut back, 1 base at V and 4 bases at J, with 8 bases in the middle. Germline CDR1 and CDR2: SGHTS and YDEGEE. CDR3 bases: TGTGCCAGCAGCTTGAACAGGGCCACTGAAGCTTTCTTT. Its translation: CASSLNRATEAFF.

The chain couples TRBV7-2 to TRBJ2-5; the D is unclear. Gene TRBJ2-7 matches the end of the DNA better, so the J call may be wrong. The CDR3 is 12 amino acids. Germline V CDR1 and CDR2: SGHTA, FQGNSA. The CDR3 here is CASSSATYEQYF. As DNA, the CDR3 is TGTGCCAGCAGCTCTGCTACCTACGAGCAGTACTTC.

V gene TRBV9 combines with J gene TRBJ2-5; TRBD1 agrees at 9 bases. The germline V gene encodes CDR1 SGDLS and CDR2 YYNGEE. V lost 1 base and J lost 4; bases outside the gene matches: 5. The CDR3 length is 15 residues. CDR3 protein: CASSVSQGAGETQYF. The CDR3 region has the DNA TGTGCCAGCAGCGTATCACAGGGGGCAGGAGAGACCCAGTACTTC.

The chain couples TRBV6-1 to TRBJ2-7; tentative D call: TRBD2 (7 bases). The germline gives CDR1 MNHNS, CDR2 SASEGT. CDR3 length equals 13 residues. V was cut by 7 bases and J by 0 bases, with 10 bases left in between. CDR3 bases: TGTGCCAGCATAGGGGGGGCCTCCTACGAGCAGTACTTC. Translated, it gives CASIGGASYEQYF.

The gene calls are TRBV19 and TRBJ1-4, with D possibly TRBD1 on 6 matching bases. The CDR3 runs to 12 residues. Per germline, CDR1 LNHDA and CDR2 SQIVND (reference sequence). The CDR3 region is CAGDKTNEKLFF. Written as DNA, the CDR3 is TGTGCTGGGGACAAAACTAATGAAAAACTGTTTTTT.

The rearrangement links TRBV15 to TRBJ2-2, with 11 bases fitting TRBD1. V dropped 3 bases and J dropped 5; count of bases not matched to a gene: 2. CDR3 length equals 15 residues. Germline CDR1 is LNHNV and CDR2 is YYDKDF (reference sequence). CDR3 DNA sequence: TGTGCCACCAGCAGGGGACAGGGGGGAACCGGGGAGCTGTTTTTT. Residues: CATSRGQGGTGELFF.

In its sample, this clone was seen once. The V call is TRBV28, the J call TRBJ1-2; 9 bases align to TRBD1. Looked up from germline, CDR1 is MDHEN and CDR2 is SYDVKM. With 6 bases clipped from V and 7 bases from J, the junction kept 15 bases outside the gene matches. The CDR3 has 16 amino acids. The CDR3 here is CASSSTGTGYWFGYTF. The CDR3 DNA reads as TGTGCCAGCAGCTCAACCGGGACAGGGTATTGGTTTGGCTACACCTTC.

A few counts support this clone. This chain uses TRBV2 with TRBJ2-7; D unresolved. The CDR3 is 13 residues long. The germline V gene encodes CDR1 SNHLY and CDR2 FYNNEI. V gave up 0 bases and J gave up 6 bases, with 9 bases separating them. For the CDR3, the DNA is TGTGCCAGCAGTGAAGCGAAAGTCGGCGAGCAGTACTTC. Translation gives CASSEAKVGEQYF.

Here the CDR3 reads CASSGTGGLFYTF. CDR3 in DNA: TGTGCCAGCAGCGGGACAGGGGGGCTCTTCTACACCTTC. The V gene is TRBV28, the J gene TRBJ1-2; the match to TRBD1 covers 11 bases. The germline CDR1 and CDR2 sequences are MDHEN and SYDVKM. The CDR3 totals 13 residues. Trimming cost V 6 bases and J 10 bases; bases outside gene matches: 7.

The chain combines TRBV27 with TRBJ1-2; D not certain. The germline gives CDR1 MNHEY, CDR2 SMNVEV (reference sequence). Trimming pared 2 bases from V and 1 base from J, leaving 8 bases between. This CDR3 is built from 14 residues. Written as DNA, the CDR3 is TGTGCCAGCAGTTTAAAATTTAGTAACTATGGCTACACCTTC. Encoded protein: CASSLKFSNYGYTF.

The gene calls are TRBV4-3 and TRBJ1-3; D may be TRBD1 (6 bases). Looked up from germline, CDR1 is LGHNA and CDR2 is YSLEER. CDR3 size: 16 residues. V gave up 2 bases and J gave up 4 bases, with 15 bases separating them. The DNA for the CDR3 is TGCGCCAGCAGCCAAATGAGCACAGGGCCAGGAAACACCATATATTTT. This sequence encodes CASSQMSTGPGNTIYF.

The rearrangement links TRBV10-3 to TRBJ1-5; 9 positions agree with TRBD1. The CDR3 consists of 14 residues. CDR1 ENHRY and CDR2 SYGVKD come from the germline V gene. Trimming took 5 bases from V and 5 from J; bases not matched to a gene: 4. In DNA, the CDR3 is TGTGCCATCAGTAACAGGGGGCCTGATCAGCCCCAGCATTTT. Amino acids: CAISNRGPDQPQHF.

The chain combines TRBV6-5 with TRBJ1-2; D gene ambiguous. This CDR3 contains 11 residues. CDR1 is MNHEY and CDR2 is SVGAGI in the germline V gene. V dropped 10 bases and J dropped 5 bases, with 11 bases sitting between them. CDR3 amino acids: CATRGDYGYTF. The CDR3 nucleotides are TGTGCCACCCGGGGAGATTATGGCTACACCTTC.

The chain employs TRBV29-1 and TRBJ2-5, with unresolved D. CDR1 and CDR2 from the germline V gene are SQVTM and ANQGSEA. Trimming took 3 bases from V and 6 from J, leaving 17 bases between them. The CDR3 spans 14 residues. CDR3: CSVEAAALKQTQYF. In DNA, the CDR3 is TGCAGCGTTGAGGCGGCCGCACTCAAGCAGACCCAGTACTTC.

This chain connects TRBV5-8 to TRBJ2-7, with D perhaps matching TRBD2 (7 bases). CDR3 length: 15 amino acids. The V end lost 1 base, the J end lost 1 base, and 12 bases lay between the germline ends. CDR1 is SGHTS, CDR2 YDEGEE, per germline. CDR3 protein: CASSLIGGLSYEQYF. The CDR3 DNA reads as TGTGCCAGCAGCTTGATCGGGGGGCTGTCCTACGAGCAGTACTTC.

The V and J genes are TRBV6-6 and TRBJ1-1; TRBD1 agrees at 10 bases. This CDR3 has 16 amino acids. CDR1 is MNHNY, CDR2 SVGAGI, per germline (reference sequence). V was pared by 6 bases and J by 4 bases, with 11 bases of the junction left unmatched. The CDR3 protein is CASSGQGGTWGTEAFF. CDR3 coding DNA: TGTGCCAGCAGCGGACAGGGGGGGACCTGGGGCACTGAAGCTTTCTTT.

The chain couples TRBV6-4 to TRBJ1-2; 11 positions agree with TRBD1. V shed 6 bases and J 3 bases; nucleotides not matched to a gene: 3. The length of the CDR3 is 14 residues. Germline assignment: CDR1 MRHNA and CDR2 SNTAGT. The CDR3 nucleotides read TGTGCCAGCAGGAGGACAGGGGGCGACTATGGCTACACCTTC. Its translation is CASRRTGGDYGYTF.

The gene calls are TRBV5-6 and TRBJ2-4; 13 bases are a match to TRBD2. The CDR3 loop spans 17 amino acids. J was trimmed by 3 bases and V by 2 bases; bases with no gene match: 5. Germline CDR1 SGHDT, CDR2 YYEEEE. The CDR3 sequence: CASSFRTSGRGKNIQYF. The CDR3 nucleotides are TGTGCCAGCAGCTTCAGGACTAGCGGGAGAGGCAAAAACATTCAGTACTTC.

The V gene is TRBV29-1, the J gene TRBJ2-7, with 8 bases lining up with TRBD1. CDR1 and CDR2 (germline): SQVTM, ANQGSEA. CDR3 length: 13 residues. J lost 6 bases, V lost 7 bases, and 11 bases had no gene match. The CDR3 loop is CSGGTGTGGEQYF. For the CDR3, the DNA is TGCAGCGGAGGCACCGGGACAGGTGGCGAGCAGTACTTC.

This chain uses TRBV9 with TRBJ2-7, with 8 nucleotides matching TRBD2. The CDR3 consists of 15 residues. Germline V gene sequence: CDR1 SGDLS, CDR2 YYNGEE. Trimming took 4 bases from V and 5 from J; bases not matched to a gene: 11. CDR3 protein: CASSPPGLEIHEQYF. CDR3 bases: TGTGCCAGCAGCCCCCCGGGACTAGAAATCCACGAGCAGTACTTC.

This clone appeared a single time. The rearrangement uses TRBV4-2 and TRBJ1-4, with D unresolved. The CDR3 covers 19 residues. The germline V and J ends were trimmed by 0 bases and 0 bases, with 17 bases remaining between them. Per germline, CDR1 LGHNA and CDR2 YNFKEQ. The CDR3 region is CASSQEPTSRFATNEKLFF. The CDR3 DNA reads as TGTGCCAGCAGCCAAGAACCGACTAGTAGATTCGCAACTAATGAAAAACTGTTTTTT.

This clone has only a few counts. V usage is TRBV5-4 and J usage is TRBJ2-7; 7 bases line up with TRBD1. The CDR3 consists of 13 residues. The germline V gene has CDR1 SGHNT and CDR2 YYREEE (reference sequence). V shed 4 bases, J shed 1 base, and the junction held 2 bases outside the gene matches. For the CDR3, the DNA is TGTGCCAGCAGCCAGGACAGGTCCTACGAGCAGTACTTC. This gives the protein CASSQDRSYEQYF. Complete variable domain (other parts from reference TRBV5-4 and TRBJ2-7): ETGVTQSPTHLIKTRGQQVTLRCSSQSGHNTVSWYQQALGQGPQFIFQYYREEENGRGNFPPRFSGLQFPNYSSELNVNALELDDSALYLCASSQDRSYEQYFGPGTRLTVT.

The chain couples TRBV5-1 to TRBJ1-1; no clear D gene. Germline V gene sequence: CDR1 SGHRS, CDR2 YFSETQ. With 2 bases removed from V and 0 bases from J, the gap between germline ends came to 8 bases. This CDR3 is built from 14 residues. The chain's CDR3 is CASSLELLNTEAFF. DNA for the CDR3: TGCGCCAGCAGCTTAGAGTTGCTGAACACTGAAGCTTTCTTT.

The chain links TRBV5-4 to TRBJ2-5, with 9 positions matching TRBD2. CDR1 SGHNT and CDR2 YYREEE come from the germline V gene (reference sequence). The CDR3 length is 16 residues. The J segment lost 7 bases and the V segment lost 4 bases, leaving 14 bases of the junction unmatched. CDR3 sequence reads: CASSLPAGGPTRTQYF. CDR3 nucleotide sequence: TGTGCCAGCAGCCTTCCGGCGGGGGGGCCGACAAGGACCCAGTACTTC.

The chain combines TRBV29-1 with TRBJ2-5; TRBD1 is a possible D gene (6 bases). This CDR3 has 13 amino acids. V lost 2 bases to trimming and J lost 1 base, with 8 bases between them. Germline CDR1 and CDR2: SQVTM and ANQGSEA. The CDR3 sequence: CSVERTAQETQYF. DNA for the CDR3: TGCAGCGTTGAACGGACAGCCCAAGAGACCCAGTACTTC.